Detailed here is one T cell receptor (beta chain). No cognate antigen has been identified for it. No base-level quality is on record; no much larger clone is a single base apart. CDR1 SGHVS and CDR2 FQNEAQ are derived from the germline V gene. Its CDR3 holds 16 amino acids, cysteine through phenylalanine. Only CDR3 DNA remains: 48 bases, in frame from the first base. A distance of 20 bases separates the germline ends of V and J, which lose 5 bases and 6 bases respectively. Enrolling through a virtual design, the prospective study's participants ranged in age from roughly 18 to 100 years and lived across 24 United States geographic areas. In the prospective study, cohorts were assigned on the basis of participant-reported clinical history obtained from a screening survey and a study questionnaire. Recovered participants in ImmuneRACE Cohort 3 were defined as having two consecutive negative NP/OP PCR tests, clearance from a healthcare professional, or resolution of symptoms. Each participant in the prospective study had whole blood, serum and a nasopharyngeal or oropharyngeal swab collected by mobile phlebotomists. Participants in the prospective study had the option to provide additional blood draws and questionnaires over a roughly 2-month period. Before DNA extraction, blood samples from the prospective study were shipped at room temperature or frozen.

The data are from a study of blood T cell repertoires in COVID-19 (dated by TCRdb to 2018 to 2021). At the level of the whole study: Collaborator samples came from the United States, Italy and Spain and covered acute and convalescent phases of COVID-19. The prospective study material was composed of cDNA or gDNA derived from T cells, B-cell-depleted T cells, or PBMCs. Deeply sampled blood TCRbeta repertoires from subjects exposed to, actively infected with, or recovered from COVID-19 were included in the dataset. A freely available public database, intended as a resource for researchers studying the immune response to SARS-CoV-2, is where the repertoires were released. Samples were obtained from the ongoing ImmuneRACE study (first 160 participants) and from about 1,300 subjects provided by 6 global collaborators. A de-identified subject ID, COVID-19 status, age in years and sex were almost always included in the sample metadata. Where available, HLA class I and class II types were taken from metadata supplied by the sample provider and were not determined by assay-based typing. What the study reported, not specific to this receptor: The amount of clinical and demographic metadata varied by source and participant and was provided uncurated.

TCRbeta CDR3 regions were amplified from genomic DNA by means of the immunoSEQ Assay, a bias-controlled multiplex PCR. The study's own analysis went as follows. The number of nucleated cells in each sample was estimated by amplification of reference gene primers within the assay. Sequence reads were collapsed and filtered to measure the absolute abundance of every unique TCRbeta CDR3 rearrangement. For each sample, productive Simpson clonality was calculated by taking the square root of Simpson's diversity index across productive rearrangements. The table comes from immuneACCESS by way of TCRdb, which keeps in-frame sequences with V and J called. Part of the clones is missing from these tables; in studies checked, under half for an unresolved V gene and the rest for unknown reasons. V and J calls plus clone size are reproduced from that table; the DNA served to infer D and trimming. The sample table holds about 160,000 clones, of which approximately 87% were seen once. The ten largest clonotypes hold about 6.6% of the sample.

The chain is encoded by TRBV7-8 joined to TRBJ1-5, with the identity of the D gene unclear. The TCR sequence derives from a woman aged 50 to 60 who had recovered from COVID-19. Sequencing was carried out using PBMCs or T cells enriched from blood (not recorded which). The DNA is as follows: TGTGCCAGCAGCCCTCGCGGGCGGATGGCGGGTCAGCCCCAGCATTTT. Its coded protein is CASSPRGRMAGQPQHF.